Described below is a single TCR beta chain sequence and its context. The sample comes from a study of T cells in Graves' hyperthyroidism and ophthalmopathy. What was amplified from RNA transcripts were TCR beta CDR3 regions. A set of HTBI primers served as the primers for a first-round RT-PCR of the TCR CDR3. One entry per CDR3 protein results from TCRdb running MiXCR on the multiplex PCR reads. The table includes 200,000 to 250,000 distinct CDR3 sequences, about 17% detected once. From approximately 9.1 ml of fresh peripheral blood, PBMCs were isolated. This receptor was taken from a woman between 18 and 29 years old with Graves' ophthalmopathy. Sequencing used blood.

The CDR3: CSASGTSGRVPYEQYF. In DNA form, the CDR3 reads TGCAGTGCTTCTGGGACTAGCGGGAGGGTCCCCTACGAGCAGTACTTC. The J gene is TRBJ2-7, the V gene TRBV20-1; 16 nucleotides match TRBD2. The CDR3 contains 16 residues. The V gene end was trimmed by 5 bases and the J gene end by 2 bases; junction bases not matched to a gene: 6. In germline, CDR1 is DFQATT, CDR2 SNEGSKA (reference sequence).